This entry concerns a single T cell receptor (beta chain). What it recognizes is unknown. This sample was included in a study of T cell repertoires in cytomegalovirus infection. Trimming pared 2 bases from V and 1 base from J, leaving 8 bases between. This CDR3 comprises 14 residues. Germline loops: CDR1 MNHEY, CDR2 SMNVEV (reference sequence). TCRdb independently ran MiXCR on the reads; one entry per CDR3 protein. The profile shows fewer than 950,000 distinct CDR3 sequences, 30% to 35% of them singletons. The sample here was cultured CD8+ T cells from PBMCs, taken from culture after CMV antigen stimulation. The chain couples TRBV27 to TRBJ2-5; D gene unclear. The receptor comes from a human donor in good health (CMV status not recorded). Some clones in this sample may be carry-over from other donors' samples. The CDR3 coding sequence is TGTGCCAGCAGTTTACGCTCCCGCCAAGAGACCCAGTACTTC. This encodes CASSLRSRQETQYF.